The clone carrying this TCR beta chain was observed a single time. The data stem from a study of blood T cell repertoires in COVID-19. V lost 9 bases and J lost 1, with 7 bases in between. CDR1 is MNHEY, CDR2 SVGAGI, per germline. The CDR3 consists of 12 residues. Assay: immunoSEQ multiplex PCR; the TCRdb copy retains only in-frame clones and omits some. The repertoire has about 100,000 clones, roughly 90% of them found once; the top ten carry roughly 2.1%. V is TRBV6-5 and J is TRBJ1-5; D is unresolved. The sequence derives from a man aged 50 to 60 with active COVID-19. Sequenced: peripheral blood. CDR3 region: CASGRSNQPQHF. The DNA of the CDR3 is TGTGCCAGTGGGAGAAGCAATCAGCCCCAGCATTTT.